This T cell receptor beta chain was captured in a study of post-analysis software for immune sequencing data. V gave up 5 bases and J gave up 4 bases, with 14 bases separating them. The CDR3 is made up of 14 amino acids. Germline loops: CDR1 SGHVS, CDR2 FNYEAQ. Remarks on this clonotype: Its antigen is undetermined.

Broader study findings: Samples sharing a preparation batch grouped tightly together when assessed by F measure. Five or six TRBV segments were significantly more frequent in patients than in controls. TRBV5-6, TRBV5-1 and TRBV20-1 were among these segments.

Carried by the TCR beta cDNA libraries were unique molecular identifiers. One entry per CDR3 protein, called by TCRdb with MiXCR from the PCR reads. The table records around 770,000 distinct CDR3 sequences, around 46% of them present only once. This TCR was recovered from a girl aged 10 to 17 with multiple sclerosis. Source material: blood. The J gene is TRBJ2-5, the V gene TRBV7-6, with a possible D match to TRBD2 (5 bases). The CDR3 loop reads CASSASGNGETQYF. Here the CDR3 DNA reads TGTGCCAGCAGCGCCTCCGGGAACGGAGAGACCCAGTACTTC.